Listed below are T cell receptor beta chains from one sample, sequenced in a study of T-cell memory formation after mild COVID-19. MiXCR, applied by TCRdb to the 5' RACE reads, yields one record per CDR3 protein. The top ten clones hold 3.8% of a sample with around 150,000 distinct CDR3 sequences, approximately 10% of them seen once. Sample: PBMCs or a T cell subset sorted from them (not recorded which). Every receptor here comes from a man in his late teens or twenties who had mild COVID-19 (a few samples of this study predate the infection). Cell type and time point are not known. Both conserved end residues are part of each CDR3. A D gene is named only where the DNA matches it firmly. Clone sizes are given selectively: once, few, many, or a class where the clone is expanded.

abundance	v_gene	d_gene	j_gene	CDR3nt	CDR3aa
few	TRBV11-2	TRBD2	TRBJ2-3	TGTGCCAGCAGTAGTCGGCTAGCGGGGGGCCAGCGCACAGATACGCAGTATTTT	CASSSRLAGGQRTDTQYF
NA	TRBV9	NA	TRBJ1-6	TGTGCCAGCAGCGTTCCCGGGGGCGATAATTCACCCCTCCACTTT	CASSVPGGDNSPLHF
few	TRBV15	NA	TRBJ1-5	TGTGCCACCAGCAGAGGGGGGGGATACAATCAGCCCCAGCATTTT	CATSRGGGYNQPQHF
few	TRBV7-2	NA	TRBJ2-7	TGTGCCAGCAGCTTTGACCGGGTGAGCTCCTACGAGCAGTACTTC	CASSFDRVSSYEQYF
few	TRBV12-3/TRBV12-4	NA	TRBJ1-1	TGTGCCAGCAGTCCCTCTGACCGGGTAGCTTTCTTT	CASSPSDRVAFF
once	TRBV20-1	TRBD2	TRBJ2-1	TGCAGTGCTAGCCAAGCGGGGATAGTGGGCAATGAGCAGTTCTTC	CSASQAGIVGNEQFF
NA	TRBV4-3	TRBD1	TRBJ1-4	TGCGCCAGCAGCCCAGGGACAGGGGATGAAAAACTGTTTTTT	CASSPGTGDEKLFF
few	TRBV20-1	NA	TRBJ1-1	TGCAGTGCTAGTCAACAGTTGAACACTGAAGCTTTCTTT	CSASQQLNTEAFF
few	TRBV20-1	NA	TRBJ2-5	TGCAGTGCTAATAGCGGAGAAGAGACCCAGTACTTC	CSANSGEETQYF
many	TRBV6-2/TRBV6-3	TRBD2	TRBJ2-5	TGTGCCAGCAGACGATTTAGCGGGAGCCAAGAGACCCAGTACTTC	CASRRFSGSQETQYF
NA	TRBV12-3/TRBV12-4	NA	TRBJ1-1	TGTGCCAGCAGCCCCTTCGGCCAGAACACTGAAGCTTTCTTT	CASSPFGQNTEAFF
few	TRBV6-2/TRBV6-3	NA	TRBJ2-3	TGTGCCAGCAGTACCCGGGGCCGGGGACGAAACACAGATACGCAGTATTTT	CASSTRGRGRNTDTQYF
NA	TRBV20-1	NA	TRBJ1-2	TGCAGTGCTAGCCACTATGGCTACACCTTC	CSASHYGYTF
few	TRBV20-1	TRBD1	TRBJ2-7	TGCAGTGCTAGAGACGGGACAGGGGGCTGGGAGCAGTACTTC	CSARDGTGGWEQYF
few	TRBV20-1	TRBD2	TRBJ2-3	TGCAGTGCTAGTAGGCTAGCGGGGGTGGGGACAGATACGCAGTATTTT	CSASRLAGVGTDTQYF
NA	TRBV6-6	NA	TRBJ1-1	TGTGCCAGCAGTCGGGATCCCACCTTGAACACTGAAGCTTTCTTT	CASSRDPTLNTEAFF
many	TRBV7-2	NA	TRBJ1-4	TGTGCCAGCAGCTCTACGACAGGAATTAATGAAAAACTGTTTTTT	CASSSTTGINEKLFF
few	TRBV7-9	NA	TRBJ1-5	TGTGCCAGCAGCCCTCCAGGGGACAATCAGCCCCAGCATTTT	CASSPPGDNQPQHF
NA	TRBV5-1	NA	TRBJ2-1	TGCGCCAGCAGTTTCATCGACAGTGTAACCTATGAGCAGTTCTTC	CASSFIDSVTYEQFF
NA	TRBV4-1	NA	TRBJ2-3	TGCGCCAGCAGCCAAGAAGCGAGCACAGATACGCAGTATTTT	CASSQEASTDTQYF
NA	TRBV11-2	TRBD2	TRBJ2-3	TGTGCCAGCAGCTTAGGACTAGCGGGGGTGGATACGCAGTATTTT	CASSLGLAGVDTQYF
many	TRBV7-9	NA	TRBJ1-4	TGTGCCAGCAGCCTCCGAGGGATTGAAAAACTGTTTTTT	CASSLRGIEKLFF
NA	TRBV6-1	NA	TRBJ1-2	TGTGCCACCTGCCTCACAGAAGACTATGGCTACACCTTC	CATCLTEDYGYTF
few	TRBV30	TRBD2	TRBJ2-3	TGTGCCTGCCCTCAGGGCGGGGGGGCCTCAGATACGCAGTATTTT	CACPQGGGASDTQYF
few	TRBV5-1	TRBD2	TRBJ2-3	TGCGCCAGCAGCTCCTCGTTTATGGGGACTACCCTCACAGATACGCAGTATTTT	CASSSSFMGTTLTDTQYF
few	TRBV5-1	NA	TRBJ1-1	TGCGCCAGCAGAAAAGGCGCCATGAACACTGAAGCTTTCTTT	CASRKGAMNTEAFF
many	TRBV10-3	TRBD1	TRBJ2-7	TGTGCCATCAGTGAGTTGGACAGGGGGCACGAGCAGTACTTC	CAISELDRGHEQYF